Following are 23 T cell receptor beta chains from one sample sequenced in a study of cytomegalovirus exposure and HLA in healthy donors. PCR primers comprised 60 Vbeta and 13 Jbeta primers. The method was immunoSEQ multiplex PCR; TCRdb's version includes in-frame clones alone and lacks a portion of them. Among nearly 110,000 clones, around 72% were seen once, and the ten largest hold 11% to 15%. Source material: PBMCs. The source is a woman in her 40s in good health and CMV-seropositive.

In DNA, the CDR3 is TGCAGCGTCACTCGGGACAGGGGAGATGGCTACACCTTC. As protein: CSVTRDRGDGYTF. The V gene is TRBV29-1, the J gene TRBJ1-2, with 10 bases aligning to TRBD1. This CDR3 comprises 13 residues. V lost 6 bases and J lost 6; bases outside the gene matches: 7. The germline gives CDR1 SQVTM, CDR2 ANQGSEA.

A few counts support this clone. The rearrangement links TRBV4-2 to TRBJ2-1, with TRBD1 matching 7 bases. The J segment lost 4 bases and the V segment lost 4 bases, leaving 10 bases of the junction unmatched. Germline V gives CDR1 LGHNA, CDR2 YNFKEQ. This CDR3 has 16 amino acids. The DNA for the CDR3 is TGTGCCAGCAGCCTATATCCTGGACAGGCGTACAATGAGCAGTTCTTC. This codes for CASSLYPGQAYNEQFF.

The rearrangement links TRBV7-2 to TRBJ2-2, with TRBD1 as a possible D gene (5 bases). The V end was cut by 4 bases, the J end by 0 bases, with 12 bases between. This CDR3 has 16 residues. CDR1 and CDR2 from the germline V gene are SGHTA and FQGNSA. The CDR3 nucleotides read TGTGCCAGCAGCTCCTATGGGGCCCCGAACACCGGGGAGCTGTTTTTT. Amino acid sequence: CASSSYGAPNTGELFF. The entire variable domain, with the rest obtained from reference TRBV7-2 and TRBJ2-2, is as follows: GAGVSQSPSNKVTEKGKDVELRCDPISGHTALYWYRQSLGQGLEFLIYFQGNSAPDKSGLPSDRFSAERTGGSVSTLTIQRTQQEDSAVYLCASSSYGAPNTGELFFGEGSRLTVL.

The rearrangement uses TRBV25-1 and TRBJ1-3; TRBD1 might be the D (6 bases). The V and J ends lost 0 bases and 0 bases respectively, with 15 bases between them. The germline V gene encodes CDR1 MGHDK and CDR2 SYGVNS. The CDR3 has 18 residues. The chain's CDR3 is CASSEYSQGLGSGNTIYF. CDR3 DNA: TGTGCCAGCAGTGAATATTCACAGGGTCTAGGCTCTGGAAACACCATATATTTT.

The sample holds many counts of this clone. The chain has TRBV7-2 and TRBJ1-4, with 10 bases aligning to TRBD1. CDR3 length: 15 amino acids. CDR1 is SGHTA and CDR2 is FQGNSA in the germline V gene. The V gene end was trimmed by 2 bases and the J gene end by 8 bases; junction bases not matched to a gene: 5. The CDR3 reads CASSLYGTGEEKLFF. DNA of the CDR3: TGTGCCAGCAGCTTATACGGGACAGGGGAAGAAAAACTGTTTTTT. Combining the CDR3 with reference TRBV7-2 and TRBJ1-4 gives the whole variable domain GAGVSQSPSNKVTEKGKDVELRCDPISGHTALYWYRQSLGQGLEFLIYFQGNSAPDKSGLPSDRFSAERTGGSVSTLTIQRTQQEDSAVYLCASSLYGTGEEKLFFGSGTQLSVL.

The chain joins TRBV6-5 to TRBJ1-2; unclear D gene. CDR3 size: 13 residues. Germline V gives CDR1 MNHEY, CDR2 SVGAGI. The V end was cut by 6 bases, the J end by 4 bases, with 12 bases between. Here the CDR3 DNA reads TGTGCCAGCAGCCCCCGTAGATTCTATGGCTACACCTTC. Translated, it gives CASSPRRFYGYTF.

The rearrangement joins TRBV6-1 to TRBJ1-6; TRBD1 agrees at 7 bases. CDR1 is MNHNS and CDR2 is SASEGT in the germline V gene. The CDR3 has 13 residues. Trimming removed 1 base from V and 13 bases from J; junction bases left unmatched: 4. This CDR3 reads CASSEEGGTPLHF. CDR3 DNA: TGTGCCAGCAGTGAAGAAGGGGGCACCCCCCTCCACTTT.

The chain recombines TRBV30 with TRBJ1-2, with 7 bases matching TRBD1. The CDR3 is made up of 13 amino acids. The V segment lost 3 bases and the J segment 4 bases; nucleotides outside the gene matches: 5. CDR1 GTSNPN and CDR2 SVGIG come from the germline V gene (reference sequence). The CDR3 sequence is CAWSRDRSYGYTF. As DNA, the CDR3 is TGTGCCTGGAGCCGGGACAGAAGCTATGGCTACACCTTC.

The genes are TRBV29-1 and TRBJ2-3; TRBD2 matches at 9 bases. Germline assignment: CDR1 SQVTM and CDR2 ANQGSEA. The length of the CDR3 is 14 residues. The trim removed 5 bases at V and 2 bases at J, leaving 5 bases unmatched. The CDR3 loop is CSVQRGDHTDTQYF. The DNA of the CDR3 is TGCAGCGTTCAGCGGGGGGACCACACAGATACGCAGTATTTT.

V and J are TRBV7-3 and TRBJ2-5, with D hard to call. V was trimmed by 5 bases and J by 1 base, leaving 8 bases between them. Germline V gene sequence: CDR1 SGHTA, CDR2 FQGTGA. The CDR3 has 13 amino acids. The CDR3 loop reads CASSPGSQETQYF. The CDR3 DNA is TGTGCCAGCAGCCCCGGGTCCCAAGAGACCCAGTACTTC. The full variable domain, in which reference TRBV7-3 and TRBJ2-5 provide the parts outside the CDR3, is GAGVSQTPSNKVTEKGKYVELRCDPISGHTALYWYRQSLGQGPEFLIYFQGTGAADDSGLPNDRFFAVRPEGSVSTLKIQRTERGDSAVYLCASSPGSQETQYFGPGTRLLVL.

V usage is TRBV7-3 and J usage is TRBJ1-6; D is unclear. CDR1 SGHTA and CDR2 FQGTGA come from the germline V gene. The CDR3 consists of 15 residues. V was clipped by 1 base and J by 5 bases, with 9 bases between them. The CDR3 region is CASSLRAANNSPLHF. Here the CDR3 DNA reads TGTGCCAGCAGCTTAAGGGCAGCCAATAATTCACCCCTCCACTTT.

The chain uses TRBV5-4 and TRBJ2-6, with D tentatively TRBD1 (5 bases). Trimming took off 4 bases at V and 2 bases at J, with 13 bases between the two ends. CDR3 length equals 16 residues. Germline V gene data show CDR1 as SGHNT and CDR2 as YYREEE (reference sequence). CDR3: CASSVSQGAGANVLTF. CDR3 nucleotides: TGTGCCAGCAGCGTGTCTCAGGGTGCTGGGGCCAACGTCCTGACTTTC.

V is TRBV7-3 and J is TRBJ2-7; possible D gene TRBD1, 7 bases. Looked up from germline, CDR1 is SGHTA and CDR2 is FQGTGA. The CDR3 has 17 amino acids. V lost 5 bases, J lost 0 bases, and 20 bases lay in between. The CDR3 coding sequence is TGTGCCAGCAGCCCTCCGACTTACAGGGGAGGCTCCTACGAGCAGTACTTC. It is translated as CASSPPTYRGGSYEQYF.

The rearrangement uses TRBV6-5 and TRBJ2-4, with unresolved D. CDR3 length: 13 residues. The germline V gene encodes CDR1 MNHEY and CDR2 SVGAGI. With 6 bases removed from V and 7 bases from J, the gap between germline ends came to 13 bases. The CDR3 loop is CASRSGSVNIQYF. The CDR3 DNA reads as TGTGCCAGCAGGTCAGGCTCCGTGAACATTCAGTACTTC.

The chain carries TRBV5-1 and TRBJ2-2, with 7 bases aligning to TRBD1. This CDR3 is 16 amino acids long. Trimming at V came to 1 base and at J to 2 bases, leaving 5 bases not matched to a gene. CDR1 is SGHRS and CDR2 is YFSETQ in the germline V gene. The CDR3 loop reads CASSLQGDHNTGELFF. In nucleotides, the CDR3 is TGCGCCAGCAGCTTGCAGGGGGACCATAACACCGGGGAGCTGTTTTTT.

The rearrangement joins TRBV11-3 to TRBJ1-1; tentative D call: TRBD1 (5 bases). Germline V gives CDR1 SGHNT, CDR2 YENEEA. The CDR3 runs to 15 residues. The V end was cut by 4 bases, the J end by 2 bases, with 14 bases between. DNA for the CDR3: TGTGCCAGCAGCTCGGATCCCACAGGTAACACTGAAGCTTTCTTT. Its translation: CASSSDPTGNTEAFF.

The genes are TRBV6-6 and TRBJ1-3; weak D call: TRBD1 (6 bases). The germline CDR1 and CDR2 sequences are MNHNY and SVGAGI (reference sequence). This CDR3 has 15 amino acids. V was trimmed by 2 bases and J by 2 bases, leaving 10 bases between them. The CDR3 spells CASSYQGSTGNTIYF. The CDR3 DNA follows: TGTGCCAGCAGTTACCAGGGGTCAACTGGAAACACCATATATTTT.

This sequence joins TRBV5-1 and TRBJ1-5, with D possibly matching TRBD1 (5 bases). Germline loops: CDR1 SGHRS, CDR2 YFSETQ. CDR3 length: 16 amino acids. The V gene lost 0 bases and the J gene lost 0 bases, with 10 bases spanning the gap. CDR3 nucleotide sequence: TGCGCCAGCAGCTTGGATGGGGCCCATAGCAATCAGCCCCAGCATTTT. Amino acid sequence: CASSLDGAHSNQPQHF.

V usage is TRBV19 and J usage is TRBJ1-1; D gene unclear. The CDR3 totals 13 residues. Germline CDR1 reads LNHDA; CDR2 reads SQIVND (reference sequence). Trimming pared 3 bases from V and 7 bases from J, leaving 12 bases between. The CDR3 reads CASSISPRGEAFF. CDR3 DNA sequence: TGTGCCAGTAGTATTAGTCCACGCGGTGAAGCTTTCTTT.

The V gene is TRBV7-3, the J gene TRBJ2-5, with 9 positions matching TRBD2. CDR1 is SGHTA and CDR2 is FQGTGA in the germline V gene. V shed 4 bases, J shed 4 bases, and the junction held 1 base outside the gene matches. This CDR3 comprises 13 residues. The CDR3 DNA reads as TGTGCCAGCAGCTCGGGACTAGCAGAGACCCAGTACTTC. This sequence encodes CASSSGLAETQYF.

This clone came up a few times. The J gene is TRBJ1-2, the V gene TRBV19, with a weak D call TRBD1 (6 bases). Germline CDR1 LNHDA, CDR2 SQIVND (reference sequence). V was cut by 7 bases and J by 4 bases, with 16 bases left in between. CDR3 size: 14 residues. In DNA, the CDR3 is TGTGCCAGTACCTCACAGGGTAGGACCTATGGCTACACCTTC. Translating it yields CASTSQGRTYGYTF.

This rearrangement joins TRBV30 to TRBJ1-3; 8 nucleotides line up with TRBD1. The CDR3 sequence is 13 residues long. V was pared by 8 bases and J by 4 bases, with 7 bases of the junction left unmatched. Germline V gives CDR1 GTSNPN, CDR2 SVGIG (reference sequence). DNA for the CDR3: TGTGCCCAATCGACAGGGGCCGGAAACACCATATATTTT. It translates to CAQSTGAGNTIYF. The variable domain in full, with the rest retrieved from reference TRBV30 and TRBJ1-3, is SQTIHQWPATLVQPVGSPLSLECTVEGTSNPNLYWYRQAAGRGLQLLFYSVGIGQISSEVPQNLSASRPQDRQFILSSKKLLLSDSGFYLCAQSTGAGNTIYFGEGSWLTVV.

This rearrangement joins TRBV7-6 to TRBJ2-2; 8 nucleotides match TRBD2. Trimming removed 1 base from V and 5 bases from J; junction bases left unmatched: 9. There are 17 residues in the CDR3. Germline assignment: CDR1 SGHVS and CDR2 FNYEAQ. In DNA form, the CDR3 reads TGTGCCAGCAGCTTAGAGGCCGGGGGGGCCTGGACCGGGGAGCTGTTTTTT. Amino acids: CASSLEAGGAWTGELFF.